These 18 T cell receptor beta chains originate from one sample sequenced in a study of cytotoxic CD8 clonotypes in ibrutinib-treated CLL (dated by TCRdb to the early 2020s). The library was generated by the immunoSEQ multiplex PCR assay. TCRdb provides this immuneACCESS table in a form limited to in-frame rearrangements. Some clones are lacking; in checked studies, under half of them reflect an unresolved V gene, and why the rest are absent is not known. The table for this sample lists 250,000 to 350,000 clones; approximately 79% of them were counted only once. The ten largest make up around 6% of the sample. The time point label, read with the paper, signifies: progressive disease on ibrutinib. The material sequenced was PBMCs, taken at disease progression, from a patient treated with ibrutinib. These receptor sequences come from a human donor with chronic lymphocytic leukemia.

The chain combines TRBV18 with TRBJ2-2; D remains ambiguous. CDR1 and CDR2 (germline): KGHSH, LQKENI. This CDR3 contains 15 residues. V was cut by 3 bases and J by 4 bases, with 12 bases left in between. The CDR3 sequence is CASSPQQDFTGELFF. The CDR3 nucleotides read TGTGCCAGCTCACCGCAACAAGACTTCACCGGGGAGCTGTTTTTT.

The CDR3 loop reads CASGPGPWGNNEQFF. In DNA form, the CDR3 reads TGTGCTAGTGGCCCGGGTCCTTGGGGCAACAATGAGCAGTTCTTC. The chain uses TRBV12-5 and TRBJ2-1; possible D gene TRBD1, 5 bases. Germline lookup yields CDR1 LGHNT and CDR2 FRNRAP. V lost 6 bases to trimming and J lost 5 bases, with 17 bases between them. CDR3 length: 15 residues.

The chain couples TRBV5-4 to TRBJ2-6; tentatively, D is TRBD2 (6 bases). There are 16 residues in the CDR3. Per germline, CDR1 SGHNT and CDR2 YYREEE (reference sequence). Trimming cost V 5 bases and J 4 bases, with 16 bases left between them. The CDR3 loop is CASRPSGAGGANVLTF. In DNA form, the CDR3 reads TGTGCCAGCAGGCCATCCGGGGCGGGAGGGGCCAACGTCCTGACTTTC. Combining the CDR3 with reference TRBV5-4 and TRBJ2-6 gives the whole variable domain ETGVTQSPTHLIKTRGQQVTLRCSSQSGHNTVSWYQQALGQGPQFIFQYYREEENGRGNFPPRFSGLQFPNYSSELNVNALELDDSALYLCASRPSGAGGANVLTFGAGSRLTVL.

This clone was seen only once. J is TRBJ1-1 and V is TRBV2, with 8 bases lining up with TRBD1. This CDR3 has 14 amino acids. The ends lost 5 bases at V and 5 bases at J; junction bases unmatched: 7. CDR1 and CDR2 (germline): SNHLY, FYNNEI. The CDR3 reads CASSWETGVTEAFF. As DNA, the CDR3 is TGTGCCAGCAGTTGGGAGACAGGGGTGACTGAAGCTTTCTTT.

CDR3 coding DNA: TGTGCCAGCAGCAGCTTAGGCTTGAGGATCCCCCTCTACGAGCAGTACTTC. Translated, it gives CASSSLGLRIPLYEQYF. The genes are TRBV7-8 and TRBJ2-7; the D is unclear. There are 17 residues in the CDR3. Trimming took off 5 bases at V and 3 bases at J, with 23 bases between the two ends. From germline, CDR1 is SGHVS and CDR2 FQNEAQ.

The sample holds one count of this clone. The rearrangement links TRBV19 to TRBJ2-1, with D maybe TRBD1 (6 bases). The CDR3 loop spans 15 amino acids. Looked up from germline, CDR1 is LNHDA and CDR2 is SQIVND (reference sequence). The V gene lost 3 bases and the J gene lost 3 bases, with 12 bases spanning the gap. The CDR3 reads CASSIRQVNYNEQFF. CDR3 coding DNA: TGTGCCAGTAGTATCCGACAGGTTAACTACAATGAGCAGTTCTTC.

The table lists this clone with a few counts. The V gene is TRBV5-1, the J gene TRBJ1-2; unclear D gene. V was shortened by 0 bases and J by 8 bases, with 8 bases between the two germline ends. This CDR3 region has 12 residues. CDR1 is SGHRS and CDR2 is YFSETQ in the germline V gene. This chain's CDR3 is CASSLGSGGYTF. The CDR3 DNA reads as TGCGCCAGCAGCTTGGGTTCTGGGGGCTACACCTTC. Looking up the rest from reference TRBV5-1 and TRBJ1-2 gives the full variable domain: KAGVTQTPRYLIKTRGQQVTLSCSPISGHRSVSWYQQTPGQGLQFLFEYFSETQRNKGNFPGRFSGRQFSNSRSEMNVSTLELGDSALYLCASSLGSGGYTFGSGTRLTVV.

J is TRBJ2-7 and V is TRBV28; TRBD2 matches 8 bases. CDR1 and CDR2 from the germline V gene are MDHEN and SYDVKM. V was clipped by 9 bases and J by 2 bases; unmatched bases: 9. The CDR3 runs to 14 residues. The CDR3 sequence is CASQPSGLTYEQYF. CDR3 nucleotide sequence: TGTGCCAGTCAACCTAGCGGGTTGACCTACGAGCAGTACTTC. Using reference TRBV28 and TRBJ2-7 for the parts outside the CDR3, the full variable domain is DVKVTQSSRYLVKRTGEKVFLECVQDMDHENMFWYRQDPGLGLRLIYFSYDVKMKEKGDIPEGYSVSREKKERFSLILESASTNQTSMYLCASQPSGLTYEQYFGPGTRLTVT.

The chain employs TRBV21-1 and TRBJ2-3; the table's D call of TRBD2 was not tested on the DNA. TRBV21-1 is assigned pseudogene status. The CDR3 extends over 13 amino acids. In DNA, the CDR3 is TGTGCCAGCATCCCCCGGGACACAGATACGCAGTATTTT. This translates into CASIPRDTDTQYF.

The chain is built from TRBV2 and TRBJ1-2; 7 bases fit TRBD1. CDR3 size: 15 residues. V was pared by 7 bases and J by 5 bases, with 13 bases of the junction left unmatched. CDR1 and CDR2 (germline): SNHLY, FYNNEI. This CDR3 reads CASKREGGGRYGYTF. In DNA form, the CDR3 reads TGTGCCAGCAAACGGGAGGGAGGGGGCAGGTATGGCTACACCTTC.

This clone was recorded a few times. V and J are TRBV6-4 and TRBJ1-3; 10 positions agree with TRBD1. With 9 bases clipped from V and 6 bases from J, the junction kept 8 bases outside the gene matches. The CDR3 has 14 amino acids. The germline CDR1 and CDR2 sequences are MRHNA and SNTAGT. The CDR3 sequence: CARRDRGWANTIYF. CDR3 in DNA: TGTGCCAGGAGGGACAGGGGATGGGCAAACACCATATATTTT.

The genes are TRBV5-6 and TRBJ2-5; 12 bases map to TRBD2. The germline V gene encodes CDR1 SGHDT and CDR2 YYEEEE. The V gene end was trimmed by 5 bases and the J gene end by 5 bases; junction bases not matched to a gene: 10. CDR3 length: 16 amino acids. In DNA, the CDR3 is TGTGCCAGCAGTTCAGGACTAGCGGGATCGTTTGAGACCCAGTACTTC. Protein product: CASSSGLAGSFETQYF. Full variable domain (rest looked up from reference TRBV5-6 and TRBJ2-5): DAGVTQSPTHLIKTRGQQVTLRCSPKSGHDTVSWYQQALGQGPQFIFQYYEEEERQRGNFPDRFSGHQFPNYSSELNVNALLLGDSALYLCASSSGLAGSFETQYFGPGTRLLVL.

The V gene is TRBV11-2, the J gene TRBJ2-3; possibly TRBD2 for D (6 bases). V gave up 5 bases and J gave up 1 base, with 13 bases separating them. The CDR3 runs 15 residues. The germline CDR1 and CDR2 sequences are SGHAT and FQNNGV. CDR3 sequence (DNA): TGTGCCAGCAGCACGAGGGACTGGGGCACAGATACGCAGTATTTT. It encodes CASSTRDWGTDTQYF.

This CDR3 reads CASSLGRKETQYF. The CDR3 bases are TGTGCCAGCAGCTTGGGCCGTAAAGAGACCCAGTACTTC. The rearrangement joins TRBV5-4 to TRBJ2-5; no clear D. The CDR3 has 13 amino acids. V lost 0 bases and J lost 3, with 6 bases in between. Germline values: CDR1 SGHNT, CDR2 YYREEE (reference sequence).

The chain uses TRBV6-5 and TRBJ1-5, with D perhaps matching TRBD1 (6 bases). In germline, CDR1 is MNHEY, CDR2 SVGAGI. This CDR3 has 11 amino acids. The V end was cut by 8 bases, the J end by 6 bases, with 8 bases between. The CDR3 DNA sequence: TGTGCCAGCGGAGGGGGTCAGCCCCAGCATTTT. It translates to CASGGGQPQHF.

The CDR3 here is CASRDRVYRNSPLHF. The DNA of the CDR3 is TGTGCCAGTAGGGACAGGGTTTATCGTAATTCACCCCTCCACTTT. The chain combines TRBV19 with TRBJ1-6; 8 nucleotides align to TRBD1. V lost 6 bases and J lost 6; bases outside the gene matches: 7. This CDR3 has 15 amino acids. Per the germline V gene, CDR1 is LNHDA and CDR2 is SQIVND (reference sequence).

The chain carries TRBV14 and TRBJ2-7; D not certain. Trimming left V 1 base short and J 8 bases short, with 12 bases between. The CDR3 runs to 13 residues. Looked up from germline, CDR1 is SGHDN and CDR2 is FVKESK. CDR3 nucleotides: TGTGCCAGCAGCCAAGCCCGGGCTTCCAAGCAGTACTTC. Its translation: CASSQARASKQYF. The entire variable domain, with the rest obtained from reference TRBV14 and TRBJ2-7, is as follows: EAGVTQFPSHSVIEKGQTVTLRCDPISGHDNLYWYRRVMGKEIKFLLHFVKESKQDESGMPNNRFLAERTGGTYSTLKVQPAELEDSGVYFCASSQARASKQYFGPGTRLTVT.

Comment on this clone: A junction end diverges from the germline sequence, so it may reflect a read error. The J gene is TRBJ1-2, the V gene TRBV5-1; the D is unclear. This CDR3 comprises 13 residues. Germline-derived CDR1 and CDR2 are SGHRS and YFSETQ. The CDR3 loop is CASSFGGDYGYTF. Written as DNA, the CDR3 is TGCGCCAGCAGCTTTGGTGGAGACTACGGCTACACCTTC.